A single sample gave rise to the 22 T cell receptor beta chains below, sequenced in a study of T cell responses to AZD1222 COVID-19 vaccine (dated by TCRdb to about 2021). Receptor libraries were prepared by the immunoSEQ multiplex PCR assay. Held by TCRdb, this immuneACCESS table contains in-frame sequences only and omits some clones. Under half of the omission traces to an unresolved V gene where checked; the cause of the rest is unknown. The sample has tens of thousands of clones on record, around 90% of them singletons. The biggest ten clones account for 1.5% of the sample. This specimen's time point label, per the study, means: baseline before first vaccination. This sample comprised peripheral blood, obtained on day 0 of AZD1222 vaccination. The receptors were sampled from an adult in good health.

This chain connects TRBV5-1 to TRBJ2-7; no clear D. The CDR3 is 14 residues long. Trimming pared 4 bases from V and 2 bases from J, leaving 13 bases between. The V gene's germline CDR1 is SGHRS and CDR2 YFSETQ. The chain's CDR3 is CASSGASGAYEQYF. CDR3 DNA sequence: TGCGCCAGCAGCGGCGCCAGTGGGGCCTACGAGCAGTACTTC.

This chain uses TRBV7-9 with TRBJ1-2; D remains ambiguous. Trimming took 5 bases from V and 3 from J, leaving 16 bases between them. CDR1 and CDR2 from the germline V gene are SEHNR and FQNEAQ (reference sequence). The CDR3 totals 15 residues. CDR3 sequence (DNA): TGTGCCAGCAGCACCGGCCCTCAAAGGGACTATGGCTACACCTTC. This translates into CASSTGPQRDYGYTF.

The J gene is TRBJ2-3, the V gene TRBV5-1; 11 bases align to TRBD1. CDR3 length equals 16 residues. V shed 4 bases and J 4 bases; nucleotides not matched to a gene: 8. Germline loops: CDR1 SGHRS, CDR2 YFSETQ. CDR3 region: CASSLGQGAVADTQYF. The CDR3, as DNA: TGCGCCAGCAGCCTAGGACAGGGGGCAGTGGCAGATACGCAGTATTTT. Filled out from reference TRBV5-1 and TRBJ2-3, the complete variable domain reads KAGVTQTPRYLIKTRGQQVTLSCSPISGHRSVSWYQQTPGQGLQFLFEYFSETQRNKGNFPGRFSGRQFSNSRSEMNVSTLELGDSALYLCASSLGQGAVADTQYFGPGTRLTVL.

V usage is TRBV30 and J usage is TRBJ1-4, with D maybe TRBD1 (5 bases). The germline CDR1 and CDR2 sequences are GTSNPN and SVGIG (reference sequence). Trimming removed 5 bases from V and 2 bases from J, with 15 bases in between. CDR3 length: 15 residues. CDR3 residues: CAWSRGRATNEKLFF. CDR3 in DNA: TGTGCCTGGTCAAGGGGCAGGGCGACTAATGAAAAACTGTTTTTT.

The chain carries TRBV6-4 and TRBJ2-5, with 16 bases that match TRBD2. The CDR3 has 19 amino acids. CDR1 is MRHNA, CDR2 SNTAGT, per germline. The trim removed 4 bases at V and 0 bases at J, leaving 8 bases unmatched. CDR3 protein: CASSGRRGLAGGDQETQYF. CDR3 sequence (DNA): TGTGCCAGCAGTGGAAGAAGGGGACTAGCGGGAGGGGACCAAGAGACCCAGTACTTC.

On this clone: The junction differs from germline at one of its ends, possibly a read error. The chain carries TRBV7-3 and TRBJ1-6; 11 bases are shared with TRBD1. Germline V gene lookup returns CDR1 SGHTA and CDR2 FQGTGA. This CDR3 has 15 amino acids. CDR3 amino acids: CASSITGQGVSPLHF. The CDR3 coding sequence is TGTGCCAGCAGCATAACGGGACAGGGGGTTTCACCCCTCCACTTT.

The rearrangement links TRBV2 to TRBJ1-5; D may be TRBD1 (6 bases). Between the trimmed V and J ends, which lost 6 bases and 1 base, there was a span of 16 bases. This CDR3 region has 16 residues. Germline CDR1 SNHLY, CDR2 FYNNEI. CDR3 nucleotide sequence: TGTGCCAGCAGCCCTAGGGACACCCCGAGCAATCAGCCCCAGCATTTT. This gives the protein CASSPRDTPSNQPQHF.

The rearrangement joins TRBV10-1 to TRBJ2-1; the match to TRBD2 covers 8 bases. Germline V gene lookup returns CDR1 WNHNN and CDR2 SYGVQD (reference sequence). The CDR3 consists of 15 residues. Trimming cost V 5 bases and J 6 bases; bases outside gene matches: 9. In DNA, the CDR3 is TGCGCCAGCAGTTCCACTAGCGGACCCGCCAATGAGCAGTTCTTC. The encoded protein is CASSSTSGPANEQFF.

In the case of this clone: This sample includes further DNA sequences coding for the same CDR3. The chain has TRBV6-1 and TRBJ2-1; TRBD2 matches 9 bases. The V gene's germline CDR1 is MNHNS and CDR2 SASEGT. CDR3 size: 14 residues. V lost 2 bases and J lost 4; bases outside the gene matches: 0. CDR3 in amino acids: CASSELAGYNEQFF. CDR3 DNA sequence: TGTGCCAGCAGTGAACTAGCGGGGTACAATGAGCAGTTCTTC.

J is TRBJ1-6 and V is TRBV18, with unresolved D. The germline V and J ends were trimmed by 4 bases and 7 bases, with 14 bases remaining between them. Germline values: CDR1 KGHSH, CDR2 LQKENI. The CDR3 has 15 amino acids. The CDR3, as DNA: TGTGCCAGCTCACAGGAGGTCGGTTCGAATTCACCCCTCCACTTT. This sequence encodes CASSQEVGSNSPLHF.

V is TRBV6-5 and J is TRBJ1-1, with D possibly TRBD1 on 5 matching bases. Trimming pared 7 bases from V and 7 bases from J, leaving 13 bases between. Germline V gene lookup returns CDR1 MNHEY and CDR2 SVGAGI. CDR3 size: 12 residues. CDR3 region: CASNARVGEAFF. CDR3 nucleotide sequence: TGTGCCAGCAACGCCAGGGTGGGTGAAGCTTTCTTT.

The rearrangement uses TRBV7-9 and TRBJ2-3, with 9 bases matching TRBD2. This CDR3 region has 15 residues. Per germline, CDR1 SEHNR and CDR2 FQNEAQ (reference sequence). The J segment lost 5 bases and the V segment lost 1 base, leaving 4 bases of the junction unmatched. The CDR3 loop is CASSLVGLARDTQYF. The CDR3 DNA sequence: TGTGCCAGCAGCTTAGTGGGACTAGCCAGAGATACGCAGTATTTT. Drawing the rest from reference TRBV7-9 and TRBJ2-3, the complete variable domain is DTGVSQNPRHKITKRGQNVTFRCDPISEHNRLYWYRQTLGQGPEFLTYFQNEAQLEKSRLLSDRFSAERPKGSFSTLEIQRTEQGDSAMYLCASSLVGLARDTQYFGPGTRLTVL.

The chain links TRBV27 to TRBJ2-7, with 9 bases fitting TRBD1. Germline values: CDR1 MNHEY, CDR2 SMNVEV (reference sequence). The trim removed 6 bases at V and 2 bases at J, leaving 5 bases unmatched. The CDR3 runs 14 residues. The CDR3 spells CASRLQGAAYEQYF. CDR3 sequence (DNA): TGTGCCAGCAGGCTACAGGGGGCAGCCTACGAGCAGTACTTC.

The V and J genes are TRBV6-5 and TRBJ2-7; 10 bases fit TRBD1. This CDR3 spans 14 amino acids. Germline values: CDR1 MNHEY, CDR2 SVGAGI. After removal of 6 bases from V and 2 bases from J, the junction contained 4 bases not matched to a gene. The chain's CDR3 is CASSGTGVPYEQYF. CDR3 nucleotides: TGTGCCAGCAGCGGGACAGGGGTACCCTACGAGCAGTACTTC.

This chain links TRBV19 with TRBJ1-5; 7 bases align to TRBD1. Unmatched junction bases numbered 20, after V lost 6 bases and J lost 0 bases. Germline CDR1 is LNHDA and CDR2 is SQIVND (reference sequence). The CDR3 runs 20 residues. This CDR3 is CASRRRLTGAHNYSNQPQHF. CDR3 DNA sequence: TGTGCCAGTAGGAGGAGGCTAACAGGGGCTCATAACTATAGCAATCAGCCCCAGCATTTT.

Points on this clone: At the DNA level, this CDR3 is encoded by other sequences in the same sample as well. The J gene is TRBJ2-7, the V gene TRBV5-1, with D unresolved. Per the germline V gene, CDR1 is SGHRS and CDR2 is YFSETQ. V gave up 0 bases and J gave up 3 bases, with 1 base separating them. The CDR3 sequence is 11 residues long. This CDR3 reads CASSLDYEQYF. For the CDR3, the DNA is TGCGCCAGCAGCTTGGACTACGAGCAGTACTTC.

The chain couples TRBV6-5 to TRBJ2-4; D possibly matches TRBD1 or TRBD2 (5 bases each). CDR3 length equals 16 residues. V was pared by 2 bases and J by 6 bases, with 17 bases between. Germline V gene lookup returns CDR1 MNHEY and CDR2 SVGAGI. CDR3 bases: TGTGCCAGCAGTTACGTGGGGGTCGACCTTGGAAACATTCAGTACTTC. Amino acids: CASSYVGVDLGNIQYF.

The chain has TRBV11-3 and TRBJ2-2; a possible D gene is TRBD2 (6 bases). Trimming removed 5 bases at V and 3 bases at J, with 13 bases between. Germline-derived CDR1 and CDR2 are SGHNT and YENEEA. This CDR3 comprises 15 residues. The CDR3 bases are TGTGCCAGCAGCACGGGGACTTACGACACCGGGGAGCTGTTTTTT. It yields the protein CASSTGTYDTGELFF. The complete variable domain, with remaining parts taken from reference TRBV11-3 and TRBJ2-2, reads EAGVVQSPRYKIIEKKQPVAFWCNPISGHNTLYWYLQNLGQGPELLIRYENEEAVDDSQLPKDRFSAERLKGVDSTLKIQPAELGDSAVYLCASSTGTYDTGELFFGEGSRLTVL.

This sequence joins TRBV14 and TRBJ2-1, with a weak D call TRBD2 (5 bases). Trimming removed 0 bases from V and 4 bases from J, with 13 bases in between. Germline V gene lookup returns CDR1 SGHDN and CDR2 FVKESK. There are 16 residues in the CDR3. The CDR3 DNA reads as TGTGCCAGCAGCCAAGATCTCCCTAGCTTGTACAATGAGCAGTTCTTC. It encodes CASSQDLPSLYNEQFF.

This chain uses TRBV6-5 with TRBJ1-5; D may be TRBD1 (6 bases). In germline, CDR1 is MNHEY, CDR2 SVGAGI. The CDR3 covers 15 residues. With 0 bases removed from V and 5 bases from J, the gap between germline ends came to 11 bases. The CDR3 sequence is CASSYSYREDQPQHF. Written as DNA, the CDR3 is TGTGCCAGCAGTTACTCGTACAGGGAGGATCAGCCCCAGCATTTT.

The chain combines TRBV7-8 with TRBJ2-5; 10 bases are shared with TRBD2. The CDR3 spans 15 residues. Germline trimming cut 4 bases from V and 5 bases from J; bases unmatched to any gene: 7. Germline V CDR1 and CDR2: SGHVS, FQNEAQ. The chain's CDR3 is CASSSEGLARETQYF. The DNA of the CDR3 is TGTGCCAGCAGCTCCGAGGGACTAGCGAGGGAGACCCAGTACTTC.

V gene TRBV2 combines with J gene TRBJ1-5; D might be TRBD1 (5 bases). CDR1 SNHLY and CDR2 FYNNEI come from the germline V gene. The ends were cut back, 4 bases at V and 3 bases at J, with 10 bases in the middle. This CDR3 spans 14 amino acids. The CDR3 sequence: CASSADSPNQPQHF. Written as DNA, the CDR3 is TGTGCCAGCAGTGCCGACAGCCCCAATCAGCCCCAGCATTTT.